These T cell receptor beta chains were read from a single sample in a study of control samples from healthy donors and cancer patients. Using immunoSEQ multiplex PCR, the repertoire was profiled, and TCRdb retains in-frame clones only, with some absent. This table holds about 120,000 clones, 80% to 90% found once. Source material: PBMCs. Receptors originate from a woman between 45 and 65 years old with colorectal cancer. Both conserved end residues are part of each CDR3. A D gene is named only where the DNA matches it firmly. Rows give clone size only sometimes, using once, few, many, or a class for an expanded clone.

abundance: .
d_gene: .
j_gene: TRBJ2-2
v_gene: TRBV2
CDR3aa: CASSERGGELFF
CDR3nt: TGTGCCAGCAGTGAACGGGGCGGGGAGCTGTTTTTT

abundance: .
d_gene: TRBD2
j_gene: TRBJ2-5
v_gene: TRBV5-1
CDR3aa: CASSPVGAGGETQYF
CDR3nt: TGCGCCAGCAGCCCCGTCGGGGCGGGGGGTGAGACCCAGTACTTC

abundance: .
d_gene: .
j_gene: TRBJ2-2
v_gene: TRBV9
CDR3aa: CASSAYTGELFF
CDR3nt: TGTGCCAGCAGCGCCTACACCGGGGAGCTGTTTTTT

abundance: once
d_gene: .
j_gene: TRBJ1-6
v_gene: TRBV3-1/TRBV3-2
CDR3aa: CASSQDRWGLNSPLHF
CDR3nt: TGTGCCAGCAGCCAAGATAGGTGGGGATTAAATTCACCCCTCCACTTT

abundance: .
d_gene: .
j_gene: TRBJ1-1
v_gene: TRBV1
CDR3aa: CTSSQDQGKDATEAFF
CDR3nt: TGCACCAGCAGCCAAGATCAGGGCAAGGATGCAACTGAAGCTTTCTTT

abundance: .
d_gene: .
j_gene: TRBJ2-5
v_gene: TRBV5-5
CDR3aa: CASSILGEETQYF
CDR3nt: TGTGCCAGCAGCATTCTAGGAGAAGAGACCCAGTACTTC

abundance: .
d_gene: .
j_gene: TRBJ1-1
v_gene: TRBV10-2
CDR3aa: CASSESRMNTEAFF
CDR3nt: TGCGCCAGCAGTGAGTCCAGGATGAACACTGAAGCTTTCTTT

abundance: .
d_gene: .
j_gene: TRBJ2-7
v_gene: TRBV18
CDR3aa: CASSPSSVRGGRSEYF
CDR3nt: TGTGCCAGCTCACCGAGTTCCGTCAGGGGTGGGCGATCGGAGTACTTC

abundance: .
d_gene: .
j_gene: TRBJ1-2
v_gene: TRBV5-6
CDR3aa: CASTGRSNYGYTF
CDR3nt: TGTGCCAGTACCGGGCGTTCTAACTATGGCTACACCTTC

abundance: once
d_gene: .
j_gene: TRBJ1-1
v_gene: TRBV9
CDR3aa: CASSSIAVEQGMLAEAFF
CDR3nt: TGTGCCAGCAGCTCCATAGCCGTCGAGCAGGGGATGCTGGCTGAAGCTTTCTTT

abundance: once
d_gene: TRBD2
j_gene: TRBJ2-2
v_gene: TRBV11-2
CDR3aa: CASSPIAGKNTGELFF
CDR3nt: TGTGCCAGCAGCCCCATAGCGGGGAAGAACACCGGGGAGCTGTTTTTT

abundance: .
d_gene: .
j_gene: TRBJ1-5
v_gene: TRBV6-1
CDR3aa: CASSEDTTRGRPQHF
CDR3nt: TGTGCCAGCAGTGAAGATACGACACGGGGCAGGCCCCAGCATTTT

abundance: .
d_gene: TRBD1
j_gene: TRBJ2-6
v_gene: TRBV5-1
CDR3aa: CASSWPGQGVPSGANVLTF
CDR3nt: TGCGCCAGCAGCTGGCCGGGACAGGGGGTTCCCTCTGGGGCCAACGTCCTGACTTTC

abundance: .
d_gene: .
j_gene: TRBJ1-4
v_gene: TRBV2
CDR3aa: CASREGASASEKLFF
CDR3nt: TGTGCCAGCCGAGAGGGAGCTTCGGCGAGTGAAAAACTGTTTTTT

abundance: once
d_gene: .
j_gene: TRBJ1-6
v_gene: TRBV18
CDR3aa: CASSPGLPHNSPLHF
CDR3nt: TGTGCCAGCTCACCTGGGCTTCCCCATAATTCACCCCTCCACTTT

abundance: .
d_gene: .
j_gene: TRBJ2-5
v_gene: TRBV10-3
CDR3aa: CAIRGSEETQYF
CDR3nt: TGTGCCATCAGGGGAAGCGAAGAGACCCAGTACTTC

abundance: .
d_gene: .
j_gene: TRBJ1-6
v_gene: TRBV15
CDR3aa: CATSRDYGTRTSPLHF
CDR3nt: TGTGCCACCAGCAGAGATTACGGGACCAGGACTTCACCCCTCCACTTT

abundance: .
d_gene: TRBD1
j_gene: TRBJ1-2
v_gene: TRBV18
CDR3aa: CASSPLGTGDGYTF
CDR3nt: TGTGCCAGCTCACCACTGGGGACAGGGGATGGCTACACCTTC

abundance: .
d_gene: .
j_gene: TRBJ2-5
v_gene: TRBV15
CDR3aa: CATSRDAATRRKTQYF
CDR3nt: TGTGCCACCAGCAGAGACGCCGCGACTAGAAGGAAGACCCAGTACTTC

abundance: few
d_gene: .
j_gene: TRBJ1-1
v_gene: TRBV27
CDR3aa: CASSLSIRDRVATEAFF
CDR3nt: TGTGCCAGCAGTTTATCGATTCGGGACCGGGTGGCCACTGAAGCTTTCTTT

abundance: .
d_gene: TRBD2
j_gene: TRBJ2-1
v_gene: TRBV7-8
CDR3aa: CASSTALLAGGQNEQFF
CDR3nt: TGTGCCAGCAGCACGGCACTACTAGCGGGGGGGCAGAATGAGCAGTTCTTC

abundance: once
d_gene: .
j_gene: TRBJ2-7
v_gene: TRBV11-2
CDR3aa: CASSLGATLYEQYF
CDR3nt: TGTGCCAGCAGCTTGGGGGCAACTCTATACGAGCAGTACTTC

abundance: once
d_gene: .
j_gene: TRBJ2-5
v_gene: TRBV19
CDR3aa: CASSPQLKGSGETQYF
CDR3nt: TGTGCCAGTAGCCCACAACTCAAGGGGTCCGGAGAGACCCAGTACTTC

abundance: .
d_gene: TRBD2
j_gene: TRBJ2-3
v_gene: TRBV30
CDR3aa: CAWAARAGGRQPNTDTQYF
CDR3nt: TGTGCCTGGGCGGCGAGAGCGGGAGGGCGACAACCTAACACAGATACGCAGTATTTT

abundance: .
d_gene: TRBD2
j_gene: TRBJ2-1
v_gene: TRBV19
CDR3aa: CASSIGGSGTIYNEQFF
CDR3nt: TGTGCCAGTAGTATAGGTGGTAGCGGGACTATATACAATGAGCAGTTCTTC

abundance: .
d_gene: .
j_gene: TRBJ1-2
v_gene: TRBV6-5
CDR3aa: CASTSRIGTNYGYTF
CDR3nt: TGTGCCAGCACCAGTCGTATAGGGACTAACTATGGCTACACCTTC

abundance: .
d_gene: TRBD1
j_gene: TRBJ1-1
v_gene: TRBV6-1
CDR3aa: CASSEGQGLRAFF
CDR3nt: TGTGCCAGCAGTGAGGGACAGGGTTTGCGAGCTTTCTTT

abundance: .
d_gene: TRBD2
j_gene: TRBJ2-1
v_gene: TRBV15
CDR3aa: CATSREWTSGKHEQFF
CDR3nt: TGTGCCACCAGCAGAGAATGGACTAGCGGGAAACATGAGCAGTTCTTC

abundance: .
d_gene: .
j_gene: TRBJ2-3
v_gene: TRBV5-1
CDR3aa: CASQSQGRDTQYF
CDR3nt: TGCGCCAGCCAAAGTCAGGGGAGGGATACGCAGTATTTT